This T cell receptor beta chain appears in the sequencing data of a study of blood T cell repertoires in COVID-19. Overall study: Spain, Italy and the United States supplied samples that represented acute and convalescent COVID-19. From T cells, B-cell-depleted T cells, or PBMCs came the material, which was cDNA or gDNA.

Sequenced by immunoSEQ multiplex PCR; TCRdb stores in-frame clones only, minus some. This table has 89,000 or so clones, approximately 85% appearing once. Sample: peripheral blood. This clonotype was sampled from a human donor in a cohort sampled during active COVID-19.

This CDR3 reads CASGQDSYGYTF. CDR3 sequence (DNA): TGTGCCAGCGGTCAAGACAGCTATGGCTACACCTTC. The chain uses TRBV12-3 or TRBV12-4 and TRBJ1-2; the D gene is possibly TRBD1 (5 bases). This CDR3 region has 12 residues. With 8 bases removed from V and 4 bases from J, the gap between germline ends came to 11 bases.